This record covers a single TCR beta chain. These data originate in a study of blood T cell repertoires in COVID-19. As for the study in general: Specimens from acute and convalescent COVID-19 originated in the United States, Italy and Spain.

The CDR3 is 18 residues long. Trimming took off 3 bases at V and 3 bases at J, with 24 bases between the two ends. In germline, CDR1 is KGHSH, CDR2 LQKENI. The Seattle patients, enrolled during active infection, were followed longitudinally. The data were produced by immunoSEQ multiplex PCR, yet TCRdb's version contains in-frame clones alone and is incomplete. The sample comprises some 310,000 clones, 85% to 90% of which are singletons, and around 0.93% rests with the top ten. The J gene is TRBJ2-7, the V gene TRBV18; D perhaps matches TRBD1 (5 bases). The sequence derives from a woman in her 40s with COVID-19, enrolled during active disease. Sequenced input: peripheral blood. CDR3 DNA sequence: TGTGCCAGCTCACCGGACACGTCGCTTGGCGCAGGGATCTACGAGCAGTACTTC. Encoded protein: CASSPDTSLGAGIYEQYF.